Presented here are 14 T cell receptor beta chains from one specimen sequenced in a study of T cell responses to AZD1222 COVID-19 vaccine. The repertoire was sequenced with immunoSEQ multiplex PCR; TCRdb's copy has only in-frame clones and lacks some. The sample has some 140,000 clones, 92% seen once; the top ten hold about 3.2%. The sample here was peripheral blood, taken on day 0 of AZD1222 vaccination. The receptors originated from an adult in good health.

The chain carries TRBV7-2 and TRBJ1-1, with D hard to call. The V end was cut by 2 bases, the J end by 8 bases, with 6 bases between. Germline CDR1 SGHTA, CDR2 FQGNSA. This CDR3 is built from 11 residues. Here the CDR3 DNA reads TGTGCCAGCAGCTTACAAAGGGAAGCTTTCTTT. Its translation: CASSLQREAFF.

The chain has TRBV30 and TRBJ2-1; the D gene is possibly TRBD2 (5 bases). Germline CDR1 and CDR2: GTSNPN and SVGIG (reference sequence). The CDR3 spans 13 residues. The CDR3 DNA sequence: TGTGCTTGGGAACGGGGCTCCTACAATGAGCAGTTCTTC. Translated, it gives CAWERGSYNEQFF.

This chain joins TRBV30 and TRBJ2-3; D is uncertain. V was shortened by 5 bases and J by 2 bases, with 5 bases between the two germline ends. Germline CDR1 is GTSNPN and CDR2 is SVGIG (reference sequence). The CDR3 spans 11 residues. The DNA for the CDR3 is TGTGCCTGGGACCTCACAGATACGCAGTATTTT. Amino acids: CAWDLTDTQYF.

The V gene is TRBV2, the J gene TRBJ2-3, with TRBD1 identical over 7 bases. CDR1 and CDR2 (germline): SNHLY, FYNNEI. V was pared by 6 bases and J by 6 bases, with 12 bases of the junction left unmatched. The length of the CDR3 is 15 residues. The CDR3 loop is CASSREMTGTDTQYF. Written as DNA, the CDR3 is TGTGCCAGCAGCCGGGAAATGACAGGGACCGATACGCAGTATTTT.

The chain couples TRBV27 to TRBJ2-1; 15 bases line up with TRBD2. The CDR3 has 19 amino acids. The germline CDR1 and CDR2 sequences are MNHEY and SMNVEV (reference sequence). J lost 5 bases, V lost 2 bases, and 10 bases had no gene match. CDR3 DNA sequence: TGTGCCAGCAGTTTAGTAGGACTAGCGGGAGGGCCAGGGGACAATGAGCAGTTCTTC. Translating gives CASSLVGLAGGPGDNEQFF.

The chain links TRBV3-1 (or the pseudogene TRBV3-2) to TRBJ2-7; D gene ambiguous. This CDR3 comprises 12 residues. The V gene's germline CDR1 is LGHDT and CDR2 YNNKEL (reference sequence). The V gene lost 2 bases and the J gene lost 7 bases, with 9 bases spanning the gap. The CDR3 is CASSQTPREQYF. CDR3 DNA sequence: TGTGCCAGCAGCCAAACTCCGCGAGAGCAGTACTTC.

The chain couples TRBV28 to TRBJ1-6, with D possibly being TRBD1 (6 bases). This CDR3 region has 14 residues. CDR1 and CDR2 (germline): MDHEN, SYDVKM. V lost 4 bases and J lost 5, with 9 bases in between. The CDR3 sequence is CASSWRTDNSPLHF. The CDR3 DNA is TGTGCCAGCAGTTGGAGGACAGATAATTCACCCCTCCACTTT.

This chain uses TRBV3-1 (or the pseudogene TRBV3-2) with TRBJ1-2, with TRBD1 as a possible D gene (5 bases). The V end lost 4 bases, the J end lost 3 bases, and 9 bases lay between the germline ends. The germline CDR1 and CDR2 sequences are LGHDT and YNNKEL (reference sequence). The CDR3 loop spans 13 amino acids. The CDR3 protein is CASSPLGDYGYTF. In nucleotides, the CDR3 is TGTGCCAGCAGCCCGTTAGGGGACTATGGCTACACCTTC.

The chain carries TRBV14 and TRBJ2-3; D might be TRBD2 (5 bases). The CDR3 has 16 amino acids. Trimming removed 1 base from V and 5 bases from J, with 16 bases in between. CDR1 is SGHDN and CDR2 is FVKESK in the germline V gene. The CDR3 loop is CASSQGWLAHGDTQYF. DNA of the CDR3: TGTGCCAGCAGCCAAGGTTGGCTAGCCCATGGAGATACGCAGTATTTT.

The chain has TRBV6-4 and TRBJ1-1; possibly TRBD1 for D (5 bases). The CDR3 runs to 12 residues. Germline V gene sequence: CDR1 MRHNA, CDR2 SNTAGT. The V and J ends lost 10 bases and 3 bases respectively, with 12 bases between them. The CDR3 DNA sequence: TGTGCCACCCTACCGGGGGACACTGAAGCTTTCTTT. It translates to CATLPGDTEAFF.

The chain carries TRBV19 and TRBJ1-1; 8 nucleotides match TRBD1. CDR3 length: 15 amino acids. Germline V lookup: CDR1 LNHDA, CDR2 SQIVND (reference sequence). V shed 7 bases, J shed 2 bases, and the junction held 9 bases outside the gene matches. CDR3 sequence reads: CASTMGPGGNTEAFF. CDR3 DNA sequence: TGTGCCAGTACTATGGGGCCAGGGGGCAACACTGAAGCTTTCTTT.

A single count supports this clone. The chain uses TRBV10-3 and TRBJ2-2; D gene ambiguous. Germline loops: CDR1 ENHRY, CDR2 SYGVKD. The CDR3 is 13 amino acids. Trimming removed 7 bases from V and 4 bases from J, with 10 bases in between. CDR3 sequence: CAINLSGTGELFF. The DNA for the CDR3 is TGTGCCATCAACCTGTCCGGCACCGGGGAGCTGTTTTTT.

V gene TRBV4-1 combines with J gene TRBJ2-4, with TRBD1 as a possible D gene (6 bases). The CDR3 spans 16 residues. V gave up 4 bases and J gave up 0 bases, with 13 bases separating them. The germline CDR1 and CDR2 sequences are MGHRA and YSYEKL. CDR3 residues: CASSPGTLKAKNIQYF. The DNA for the CDR3 is TGCGCCAGCAGCCCCGGGACACTTAAAGCCAAAAACATTCAGTACTTC.

The CDR3 DNA sequence: TGTGCCAGCAGCCATCAGGGGGCGAAAGCTGAAGCTTTCTTT. Residues: CASSHQGAKAEAFF. The V call is TRBV3-1 (or the pseudogene TRBV3-2), the J call TRBJ1-1; 8 bases align to TRBD1. Germline CDR1 is LGHDT and CDR2 is YNNKEL (reference sequence). The V gene end was trimmed by 3 bases and the J gene end by 6 bases; junction bases not matched to a gene: 6. The CDR3 has 14 amino acids.